The following is a T cell receptor (beta chain) sequence with its context. Its recognized antigen is unknown. Per-base quality was not reported, and no clone a single base away is much larger than it. This specimen belongs to a study of CD8 T cells in Susac syndrome (dated by TCRdb to the late 2010s). Regarding the research as a whole: Of the Susac syndrome patients who were sequenced, fewer than ten were in clinical remission while about six had clinically active disease. The study used repertoire sequencing to test whether antigen drove CD8+ T cell activation and differentiation in Susac syndrome. At blood withdrawal, Susac syndrome patients were therapy-naive, treated with corticosteroids (with IVIg additionally given to some), or treated with IVIg alone. What the work shows at the level of the full study, not this receptor alone: The TCR sequencing and HLA analysis was acknowledged to have included a relatively small number of individuals. No clonal expansion was detected in the CD4+ T cell repertoire of Susac syndrome patients.

RNA was extracted using the RNeasy kit, and about 0.5 to 1 ug of the RNA was reverse transcribed with random hexamers. The immunoSEQ multiplex PCR assay, which covers 54 Vbeta and 13 Jbeta segments, was used to amplify TCR beta CDR3 regions. To correct PCR amplification bias, a synthetic template baseline was used for both primer optimization and computational correction. In the authors' own workflow: Reads were annotated to V, D and J genes according to IMGT and were analyzed with immunoSEQ Analyzer, with only productive sequences retained. Clonality was calculated as one minus the Shannon entropy normalized by log2 of the number of productive unique sequences. For each patient and control, public and private clones were evaluated among the 100 most prevalent clones. Susac-specific clones were defined as absent from healthy and MS cohorts, some 1,000 published viral clones and other ImmuneACCESS disease sequences. Through fastp at Q25 and MiXCR, TCRdb rebuilt clones from the public reads, retaining in-frame beta chains. Rows are combined by CDR3 protein, so each entry shows the most common genes and DNA. Here the V and J calls rest on TCRdb's processing, not on the authors' analysis. The sample profile shows around 200,000 distinct CDR3 sequences; roughly 94% of them were found once. The ten largest clones capture 0.099% of the sample.

Peripheral blood CD8+ and CD4+ T cells from healthy donors, Susac syndrome patients and multiple sclerosis patients were profiled using high-throughput TCR beta sequencing. The Susac syndrome patients fulfilled recently defined diagnostic criteria for definite or probable disease. Bulk CD8+ and CD4+ T cells were purified by magnetic negative isolation, while CD8+ TEMRA cells were enriched using FACS. Blood was collected in EDTA tubes and processed within 24 hours, with PBMCs isolated through density gradient centrifugation. PBMCs destined for TCR sequencing were cryopreserved in liquid nitrogen and later thawed in a 37 °C water bath. The sorted or isolated CD4+, CD8+ and CD8+ TEMRA cells had a purity of 90% or higher. The TCR originated in a human donor with Susac syndrome. The source material was CD4+ T cells from PBMCs.

At the DNA level, the sequence is TGTGCCAGCAGCTGGACGGATACGACCCAGTACTTC. Its protein product is CASSWTDTTQYF. This sequence uses TRBV7-2 and TRBJ2-5, with the D segment identity uncertain. Counted from cysteine to phenylalanine, this CDR3 has 12 amino acids. The sequence is cut down to CDR3 DNA, 36 bases in frame from base 1. The germline V gene gives CDR1 as SGHTA and CDR2 as FQGNSA. The germline ends are 10 bases apart after V is trimmed by 4 bases and J by 7 bases.